Listed here are 17 T cell receptor beta chains from one sample, sequenced in a study of PD-1 blockade in classical Hodgkin lymphoma. Profiling relied on immunoSEQ multiplex PCR, and the TCRdb table lists in-frame clones only, not all of them. The table has about 33,000 clones, roughly 76% seen once; the top ten hold 3.5% to 4%. Time point in this sample: cycle 4 day 1 (C4D1), after 5 to 7 weeks of nivolumab. Every patient experienced relapse after autologous stem cell transplantation, and brentuximab vedotin exposure varied. The sample was peripheral blood mononuclear cells (PBMCs), taken before the fourth cycle of nivolumab. Receptors were obtained from a human donor with classical Hodgkin lymphoma.

The chain recombines TRBV7-9 with TRBJ1-2; 8 nucleotides align to TRBD1. Germline CDR1 reads SEHNR; CDR2 reads FQNEAQ (reference sequence). J lost 2 bases, V lost 1 base, and 3 bases had no gene match. CDR3 length: 15 amino acids. Here the CDR3 reads CASSLGTGLNYGYTF. The DNA of the CDR3 is TGTGCCAGCAGCTTAGGGACAGGGTTGAACTATGGCTACACCTTC.

This chain joins TRBV4-3 and TRBJ2-5; unclear D gene. Trimming shortened V by 4 bases and J by 3 bases, and 3 bases separated the two germline ends. This CDR3 comprises 11 residues. Germline CDR1 is LGHNA and CDR2 is YSLEER. The CDR3 DNA sequence: TGCGCCAGCAGCCTGAAAGAGACCCAGTACTTC. Translating gives CASSLKETQYF.

The chain recombines TRBV6-5 with TRBJ1-5; 7 nucleotides agree with TRBD1. CDR1 and CDR2 (germline): MNHEY, SVGAGI. Trimming removed 6 bases from V and 2 bases from J; junction bases left unmatched: 7. The CDR3 contains 15 residues. CDR3 in DNA: TGTGCCAGCAGACGGGACAGAGGAGGCAATCAGCCCCAGCATTTT. Amino acid sequence: CASRRDRGGNQPQHF.

As to this clone: The junction departs from the called germline gene at one end, perhaps through a read error. The rearrangement uses TRBV7-7 and TRBJ2-3; 9 bases line up with TRBD1. CDR3 length: 15 amino acids. Looked up from germline, CDR1 is SSHAT and CDR2 is FNYEAQ (reference sequence). CDR3 bases: TGTGCTAGCAGTCCCGGGACAGGGTCCGCAGATACGCAGTATTTT. Translating it yields CASSPGTGSADTQYF.

This clone showed up just a few times. The chain recombines TRBV29-1 with TRBJ1-1; the match to TRBD1 covers 8 bases. From germline, CDR1 is SQVTM and CDR2 ANQGSEA. The CDR3 is 12 residues long. The ends lost 6 bases at V and 4 bases at J; junction bases unmatched: 4. The CDR3 DNA sequence: TGCAGCGTCCTTACAGGGGGCACTGAAGCTTTCTTT. Translation gives CSVLTGGTEAFF.

The rearrangement links TRBV6-5 to TRBJ2-1, with D possibly matching TRBD2 (5 bases). Germline V CDR1 and CDR2: MNHEY, SVGAGI. The CDR3 is 14 amino acids. V shed 0 bases and J shed 6 bases, with 9 bases lying between them. The CDR3 nucleotides read TGTGCCAGCAGTTACTCGGGAGTTAGCAATGAGCAGTTCTTC. It translates to CASSYSGVSNEQFF.

J is TRBJ1-4 and V is TRBV5-1; tentative D call: TRBD1 (5 bases). The germline V and J ends were trimmed by 3 bases and 8 bases, with 14 bases remaining between them. Germline V gives CDR1 SGHRS, CDR2 YFSETQ. The CDR3 extends over 14 amino acids. The CDR3 DNA reads as TGCGCCAGCAGCTCCCGGGGGGATGGAGAAAAACTGTTTTTT. It specifies CASSSRGDGEKLFF.

The chain carries TRBV7-2 and TRBJ1-1; D is perhaps TRBD1 (6 bases). The V gene's germline CDR1 is SGHTA and CDR2 FQGNSA. The CDR3 sequence is 13 residues long. V dropped 2 bases and J dropped 4 bases, with 8 bases sitting between them. CDR3 amino acids: CASSLSRGTEAFF. CDR3 in DNA: TGTGCCAGCAGCTTAAGCAGGGGCACTGAAGCTTTCTTT.

The chain carries TRBV14 and TRBJ1-1; D may be TRBD1 (5 bases). From germline, CDR1 is SGHDN and CDR2 FVKESK. This CDR3 region has 15 residues. Deletions cut 3 bases from V and 1 base from J, with 12 bases between. The CDR3 nucleotides are TGTGCCAGCAGCCAGTTCGACAGCACGAACACTGAAGCTTTCTTT. This gives the protein CASSQFDSTNTEAFF.

V is TRBV19 and J is TRBJ2-7; 7 nucleotides align to TRBD1. CDR1 LNHDA and CDR2 SQIVND come from the germline V gene (reference sequence). V trimming: 5 bases; J trimming: 5 bases; junction bases outside the gene matches: 6. The CDR3 has 13 residues. The CDR3 loop is CASSDRVGDEQYF. In DNA form, the CDR3 reads TGTGCCAGTAGTGACAGGGTCGGCGACGAGCAGTACTTC.

This clone was seen only once. The genes are TRBV7-2 and TRBJ2-7, with D unclear. This CDR3 is 16 amino acids long. Per germline, CDR1 SGHTA and CDR2 FQGNSA. V was clipped by 3 bases and J by 5 bases, with 20 bases between them. The CDR3 region has the DNA TGTGCCAGCAGCTTCCTCAGCTCCAGTAACGCCCACGAGCAGTACTTC. It yields the protein CASSFLSSSNAHEQYF.

This clone was counted a few times. The chain couples TRBV5-8 to TRBJ2-5; 15 nucleotides match TRBD2. The V and J ends lost 2 bases and 1 base, in that order; junction bases with no gene match: 6. From germline, CDR1 is SGHTS and CDR2 YDEGEE. This CDR3 has 18 residues. CDR3 residues: CASSFPGTSGGTQETQYF. The CDR3 DNA sequence: TGTGCCAGCAGCTTTCCCGGGACTAGCGGGGGGACCCAAGAGACCCAGTACTTC.

By frequency in the sample, this clone is medium-sized. The chain links TRBV4-3 to TRBJ1-3; D gene ambiguous. Germline lookup yields CDR1 LGHNA and CDR2 YSLEER. The length of the CDR3 is 15 residues. The V end was cut by 4 bases, the J end by 3 bases, with 13 bases between. In DNA, the CDR3 is TGCGCCAGCAGCCTGGGAGCGGGTATTGGAAACACCATATATTTT. This codes for CASSLGAGIGNTIYF.

The gene calls are TRBV27 and TRBJ2-1, with 7 bases identical to TRBD1. CDR1 is MNHEY, CDR2 SMNVEV, per germline (reference sequence). The V and J ends lost 4 bases and 0 bases, in that order; junction bases with no gene match: 0. The CDR3 is 14 amino acids. The CDR3 region has the DNA TGTGCCAGCAGTTCAGGGGGCTCCTACAATGAGCAGTTCTTC. Amino acid sequence: CASSSGGSYNEQFF.

The chain couples TRBV7-9 to TRBJ2-1, with D possibly TRBD1 on 6 matching bases. The CDR3 extends over 14 amino acids. Germline-derived CDR1 and CDR2 are SEHNR and FQNEAQ (reference sequence). The V and J ends lost 4 bases and 10 bases respectively, with 17 bases between them. The CDR3 DNA reads as TGTGCCAGCAGCTCCGCGGATCAGGGGCCAGAGCAGTTCTTC. It yields the protein CASSSADQGPEQFF.

V gene TRBV27 combines with J gene TRBJ2-2; no definite D call. Germline CDR1 is MNHEY and CDR2 is SMNVEV (reference sequence). Trimming pared 0 bases from V and 9 bases from J, leaving 5 bases between. The CDR3 runs to 12 residues. CDR3 bases: TGTGCCAGCAGTTTATCAATCAGGGAGCTGTTTTTT. Amino acid sequence: CASSLSIRELFF.

The chain carries TRBV5-6 and TRBJ1-6; perhaps TRBD1 as D (5 bases). This CDR3 has 17 amino acids. Germline loops: CDR1 SGHDT, CDR2 YYEEEE. Trimming removed 1 base at V and 7 bases at J, with 18 bases between. The CDR3 sequence is CASSLPGPRPGNSPLHF. For the CDR3, the DNA is TGTGCCAGCAGCTTGCCGGGACCGAGACCTGGAAATTCACCCCTCCACTTT. Full variable domain (remainder filled in from reference TRBV5-6 and TRBJ1-6): DAGVTQSPTHLIKTRGQQVTLRCSPKSGHDTVSWYQQALGQGPQFIFQYYEEEERQRGNFPDRFSGHQFPNYSSELNVNALLLGDSALYLCASSLPGPRPGNSPLHFGNGTRLTVT.